What follows are 14 T cell receptor beta chains derived from one specimen sequenced in a study of response to subunit inactivated influenza vaccine (dated by TCRdb to the late 2010s). Libraries were prepared through RT-PCR. TCRdb shows the sequencer as Illumina HiSeq 2500. TCRdb's own reprocessing of the public reads used fastp at Q25 and MiXCR and kept productive beta chains. CDR3 protein duplicates are merged, each entry listing the most common genes and DNA. In this sample the table shows 800,000 to 1,000,000 distinct CDR3 sequences, about 20% of which occur a single time. Clones ranked in the top ten supply roughly a tenth of the sample. The sample here was PBMCs from blood, taken more than 4 days after vaccination. The receptors shown here come from a man aged 50 or older who received an inactivated influenza vaccine. Donor details come from another sample of the same person, matched by shared clones.

The table lists this clonotype with a few counts. The CDR3 spells CASNLAGGRHEQYF. The CDR3 DNA sequence: TGTGCCAGCAACCTAGCGGGGGGGCGTCACGAGCAGTACTTC. This rearrangement joins TRBV12-3 or TRBV12-4 to TRBJ2-7; 12 bases are shared with TRBD2. The CDR3 spans 14 residues. J gave up 5 bases and V 7 bases, and 6 bases lay outside the gene matches.

There are a few counts of this clonotype. The V gene is TRBV7-9, the J gene TRBJ2-1; a possible D gene is TRBD1 (5 bases). Trimming took off 2 bases at V and 5 bases at J, with 10 bases between the two ends. The CDR3 length is 14 residues. The germline V gene encodes CDR1 SEHNR and CDR2 FQNEAQ (reference sequence). CDR3 protein: CASSLLDKNNEQFF. CDR3 nucleotides: TGTGCCAGCAGCTTATTGGACAAGAACAATGAGCAGTTCTTC.

Only a few counts were recorded for this clonotype. The chain carries TRBV20-1 and TRBJ2-5; D is perhaps TRBD1 (6 bases). The CDR3 extends over 14 amino acids. The germline V gene encodes CDR1 DFQATT and CDR2 SNEGSKA (reference sequence). V was cut by 6 bases and J by 4 bases, with 18 bases left in between. The CDR3 sequence is CSAPGAPSPETQYF. CDR3 DNA: TGCAGTGCGCCAGGGGCTCCTTCCCCAGAGACCCAGTACTTC.

The chain carries TRBV20-1 and TRBJ2-7; 9 nucleotides match TRBD2. V lost 6 bases, J lost 4 bases, and 4 bases stayed unmatched. Germline CDR1 DFQATT, CDR2 SNEGSKA (reference sequence). The CDR3 has 12 amino acids. CDR3 nucleotide sequence: TGCAGTGCGCGCGCGGGAGGGTACGAGCAGTACTTC. It yields the protein CSARAGGYEQYF.

This clonotype was seen only a few times. This chain links TRBV11-2 with TRBJ2-3, with TRBD2 matching over 7 bases. With V trimmed by 1 base and J by 4 bases, 8 bases remained unmatched. This CDR3 is built from 16 residues. CDR1 and CDR2 from the germline V gene are SGHAT and FQNNGV. CDR3 DNA sequence: TGTGCCAGCAGCTTAGCCCGGGACTACCGTCCAGATACGCAGTATTTT. Residues: CASSLARDYRPDTQYF.

This clonotype was seen only a few times. This sequence joins TRBV5-5 and TRBJ1-5, with D possibly TRBD1 on 5 matching bases. In germline, CDR1 is SGHKS, CDR2 YYEKEE (reference sequence). The CDR3 covers 14 residues. Trimming shortened V by 3 bases and J by 3 bases, and 10 bases separated the two germline ends. CDR3 sequence reads: CASSSRQNNQPQHF. CDR3 DNA: TGTGCCAGCAGCTCAAGACAGAACAATCAGCCCCAGCATTTT.

This clonotype has only a few counts. The chain uses TRBV27 and TRBJ2-7; unclear D gene. Germline V gives CDR1 MNHEY, CDR2 SMNVEV (reference sequence). This CDR3 has 14 amino acids. V lost 2 bases and J lost 4, with 12 bases in between. The CDR3 sequence: CASSLRVPLYEQYF. DNA for the CDR3: TGTGCCAGCAGTTTAAGGGTCCCTCTATACGAGCAGTACTTC.

The chain carries TRBV28 and TRBJ2-5, with 10 positions matching TRBD2. CDR1 is MDHEN, CDR2 SYDVKM, per germline. The length of the CDR3 is 15 residues. The trim removed 3 bases at V and 1 base at J, leaving 2 bases unmatched. Written as DNA, the CDR3 is TGTGCCAGCAGTTTCTGGACTAGCGGCCAAGAGACCCAGTACTTC. It specifies CASSFWTSGQETQYF.

The chain links TRBV5-6 to TRBJ2-5, with a tentative D call TRBD2 (5 bases). Between the trimmed V and J ends, which lost 4 bases and 5 bases, there was a span of 21 bases. Germline values: CDR1 SGHDT, CDR2 YYEEEE. The CDR3 has 16 amino acids. The CDR3 nucleotides read TGTGCCAGCAGCCCCGGGCACCTCGGACTTCTCGAGACCCAGTACTTC. Translation gives CASSPGHLGLLETQYF.

The gene calls are TRBV19 and TRBJ2-1, with 12 bases matching TRBD2. Germline assignment: CDR1 LNHDA and CDR2 SQIVND (reference sequence). The CDR3 sequence is 15 residues long. The V gene end was trimmed by 4 bases and the J gene end by 5 bases; junction bases not matched to a gene: 3. The CDR3, as DNA: TGTGCCAGTAGTACGGGACTAGCGGGTGACAATGAGCAGTTCTTC. Translation gives CASSTGLAGDNEQFF.

V is TRBV4-2 and J is TRBJ2-2, with a possible D match to TRBD1 (6 bases). V shed 1 base and J shed 5 bases, with 11 bases lying between them. CDR1 and CDR2 from the germline V gene are LGHNA and YNFKEQ. The CDR3 is made up of 15 amino acids. The CDR3, as DNA: TGTGCCAGCAGCCAAGCCGGGACATCAACCGGGGAGCTGTTTTTT. Translating it yields CASSQAGTSTGELFF.

In its sample, this clonotype was seen a few times. The V gene is TRBV30, the J gene TRBJ1-5, with D tentatively TRBD1 (6 bases). CDR1 is GTSNPN and CDR2 is SVGIG in the germline V gene (reference sequence). V gave up 3 bases and J gave up 1 base, with 10 bases separating them. This CDR3 is built from 14 residues. The CDR3 here is CAWSLTGSNQPQHF. The CDR3 nucleotides are TGTGCCTGGAGCCTCACAGGGAGCAATCAGCCCCAGCATTTT. The variable domain in full, completed from reference TRBV30 and TRBJ1-5, reads SQTIHQWPATLVQPVGSPLSLECTVEGTSNPNLYWYRQAAGRGLQLLFYSVGIGQISSEVPQNLSASRPQDRQFILSSKKLLLSDSGFYLCAWSLTGSNQPQHFGDGTRLSIL.

The chain is built from TRBV7-9 and TRBJ2-7, with 7 bases aligning to TRBD1. CDR1 and CDR2 from the germline V gene are SEHNR and FQNEAQ (reference sequence). V was pared by 5 bases and J by 3 bases, with 7 bases of the junction left unmatched. The CDR3 is made up of 14 amino acids. The DNA of the CDR3 is TGTGCCAGCAGCCCCGGAAGGGGGCTCTACGAGCAGTACTTC. This translates into CASSPGRGLYEQYF.

This clonotype was detected ten times or more. This chain connects TRBV12-3 or TRBV12-4 to TRBJ2-3; D gene unclear. The V end was cut by 2 bases, the J end by 5 bases, with 5 bases between. There are 12 residues in the CDR3. The chain's CDR3 is CASSLMEDTQYF. DNA for the CDR3: TGTGCCAGCAGTTTAATGGAAGATACGCAGTATTTT.